This TCR beta chain was documented in a study of blood T cell repertoires in COVID-19 (dated by TCRdb to 2020 to 2022). Notes on the research overall: The collaborator samples originated in the United States, Italy and Spain and spanned the acute and convalescent phases of COVID-19. The material from the prospective study consisted of cDNA or gDNA derived from T cells, B-cell-depleted T cells, or PBMCs. Subjects who had been exposed to COVID-19, were actively infected with it, or had recovered from it provided the deeply sampled blood TCRbeta repertoires that made up the dataset. HLA class I and class II types, where available, came from metadata supplied by the sample provider rather than from assay-based typing. The repertoires were released in a freely available public database meant as a resource for research on the immune response to SARS-CoV-2. The sample metadata nearly always contained a de-identified subject ID, COVID-19 status, age in years and sex. The samples were drawn from the first 160 participants of the ongoing ImmuneRACE study and from 1,200 or so subjects provided by 6 global collaborators.

What the study reported, not specific to this receptor: The amount of clinical and demographic metadata varied by source and participant and was provided uncurated.

As encoded in the germline V gene, CDR1 is ENHRY while CDR2 is SYGVKD. The CDR3 goes from the cysteine to the phenylalanine over 11 residues. The kept DNA is CDR3 alone, 33 bases in frame from the first base. V and J lose 2 bases and 6 bases, and a span of 3 bases separates them. Each collaborating institution followed its own protocols to collect whole blood in K2EDTA tubes. Collaborator samples were shipped for TCRbeta analysis as frozen whole blood, isolated PBMCs, or DNA extracted from either sample type. In the case of this clone: The clone's antigen remains unknown. No much larger clone exists at a distance of one base, and base qualities are not known.

The immunoSEQ Assay, a bias-controlled multiplex PCR, was used to amplify TCRbeta CDR3 regions from genomic DNA. The source study handled its data this way. The number of nucleated cells in each sample was estimated by amplification of reference gene primers within the assay. To quantify the absolute abundance of each unique TCRbeta CDR3 rearrangement, sequence reads were collapsed and filtered. For each sample, productive Simpson clonality was calculated by taking the square root of Simpson's diversity index across productive rearrangements. The table was pulled from immuneACCESS by TCRdb, which kept in-frame rearrangements only. Such tables lose some clones; where checked, under half of the loss comes from unresolved V genes, and the rest has no known cause. V and J calls and clone size are copied from that table; D and trimming were computed from the DNA. Present in this sample are about 140,000 clones, 80% to 85% of which were seen just once. Of the sample, about 4.3% is held by the ten largest clones.

The chain was built from TRBV10-3 and TRBJ2-3; the D gene remains uncertain. Input material: peripheral blood. This receptor was identified in a woman older than 75 with acute or convalescent COVID-19. The CDR3 here reads CAISEGDTQYF. The nucleotides read TGTGCCATCAGTGAGGGCGATACGCAGTATTTT.